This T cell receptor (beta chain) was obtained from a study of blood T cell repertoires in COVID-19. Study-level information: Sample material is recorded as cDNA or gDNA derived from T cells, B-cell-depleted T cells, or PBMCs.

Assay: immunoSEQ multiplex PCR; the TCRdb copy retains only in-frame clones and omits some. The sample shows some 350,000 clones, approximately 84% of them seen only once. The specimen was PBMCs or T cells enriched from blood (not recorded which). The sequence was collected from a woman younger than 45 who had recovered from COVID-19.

CDR3 sequence (DNA): TGTGCCAGCTCAGGGACAGGGGGTGGCAATCAGCCCCAGCATTTT. Its protein product is CASSGTGGGNQPQHF. The chain combines TRBV18 with TRBJ1-5; 11 bases align to TRBD1. CDR3 length equals 15 residues. The germline V gene encodes CDR1 KGHSH and CDR2 LQKENI. V lost 5 bases and J lost 2; bases outside the gene matches: 2.